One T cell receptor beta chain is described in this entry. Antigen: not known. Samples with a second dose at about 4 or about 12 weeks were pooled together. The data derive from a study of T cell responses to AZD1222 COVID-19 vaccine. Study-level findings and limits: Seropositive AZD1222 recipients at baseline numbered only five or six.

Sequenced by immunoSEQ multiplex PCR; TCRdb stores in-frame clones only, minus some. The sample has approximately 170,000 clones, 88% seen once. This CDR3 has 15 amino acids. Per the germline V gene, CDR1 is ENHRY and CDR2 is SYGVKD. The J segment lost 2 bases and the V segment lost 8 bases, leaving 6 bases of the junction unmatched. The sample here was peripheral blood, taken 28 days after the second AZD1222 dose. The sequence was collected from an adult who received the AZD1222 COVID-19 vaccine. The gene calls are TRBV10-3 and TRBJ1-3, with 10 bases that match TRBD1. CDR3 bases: TGTGCCATCCTGGACAGGGGGAAGGCTGGAAACACCATATATTTT. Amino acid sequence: CAILDRGKAGNTIYF.